One sample yielded the 4 T cell receptor beta chains listed below, sequenced in a study of blood T cell repertoires in COVID-19. The assay was immunoSEQ multiplex PCR, and TCRdb's table has in-frame clones only and misses some. The sample holds about 190,000 clones; 87% are singletons and the top ten take 0.85% to 0.95%. The specimen sequenced was peripheral blood. These receptors originate from a woman between 18 and 29 years old who had recovered from COVID-19.

The chain recombines TRBV7-9 with TRBJ1-2, with D unclear. CDR3 length: 13 residues. V lost 5 bases and J 3 bases, leaving 10 bases between the germline ends. Germline V CDR1 and CDR2: SEHNR, FQNEAQ (reference sequence). As DNA, the CDR3 is TGTGCCAGCAGCCAAGAGAGATACTATGGCTACACCTTC. Amino acid sequence: CASSQERYYGYTF.

The J gene is TRBJ1-5, the V gene TRBV6-5; perhaps TRBD1 as D (6 bases). CDR1 is MNHEY, CDR2 SVGAGI, per germline. V was trimmed by 6 bases and J by 2 bases, leaving 11 bases between them. The CDR3 is 14 residues long. In nucleotides, the CDR3 is TGTGCCAGCAGAGGGGGAGGGGGCAATCAGCCCCAGCATTTT. Its translation is CASRGGGGNQPQHF.

This clone was observed a handful of times. Different DNA sequences within this sample yield the same CDR3. The rearrangement uses TRBV6-4 and TRBJ2-3; a weak D match, TRBD2 (6 bases). Trimming took off 3 bases at V and 0 bases at J, with 7 bases between the two ends. The CDR3 has 14 residues. The V gene's germline CDR1 is MRHNA and CDR2 SNTAGT. The CDR3 bases are TGTGCCAGCAGTGAGGGGACTAGCACAGATACGCAGTATTTT. Translated, it gives CASSEGTSTDTQYF.

The chain carries TRBV13 and TRBJ1-3; D gene uncertain. The CDR3 runs to 17 residues. The germline V gene has CDR1 PRHDT and CDR2 FYEKMQ (reference sequence). V was clipped by 5 bases and J by 7 bases, with 24 bases between them. DNA of the CDR3: TGTGCCAGCAGCCCCGCCTGGAGAGGGCCGAGGCTGAACACCATATATTTT. This codes for CASSPAWRGPRLNTIYF.